This T cell receptor beta chain was documented in a study of T cells in Graves' hyperthyroidism and ophthalmopathy. Diagnostic decisions used clinical symptoms, serum thyroxine and TRAb, thyroid ultrasound and orbital computed tomography. It was RNA transcripts that yielded the amplified TCR beta CDR3 regions. First-round RT-PCR of the TCR CDR3 relied on the HTBI primer set. TCRdb fed the multiplex PCR reads into MiXCR, producing one record per CDR3 protein. The sample includes 310,000 or so distinct CDR3 sequences, about 17% seen only once; the top ten take around 55%. Study-level findings and limits: The majority of expanded thyroid clonotypes above 0.001 also appeared in blood. The model predicted ophthalmopathy a median roughly six months before onset.

Germline V lookup: CDR1 SGHTS, CDR2 YDEGEE. V was clipped by 3 bases and J by 6 bases, with 6 bases between them. CDR3 length equals 12 residues. Concerning this clonotype itself: No antigen is known for it.

The receptor was isolated from an older woman with Graves' ophthalmopathy. The genes are TRBV5-8 and TRBJ2-2; D unresolved. The sequencing sample was made of blood. Written as DNA, the CDR3 is TGTGCCAGCAGCTATGGACCCGGGGAGCTGTTTTTT. Translating it yields CASSYGPGELFF.